Following are 14 T cell receptor beta chains from one sample sequenced in a study of cytomegalovirus exposure and HLA in healthy donors listed by TCRdb under 2017. To prepare the library, the immunoSEQ multiplex PCR assay was applied. The multiplex PCR relied on a mix of 60 forward primers for TCR Vbeta segments and 13 reverse primers for TCR Jbeta segments. TCRdb's version of the immuneACCESS table is confined to in-frame rearrangements and falls short of the full clone set. An unresolved V gene accounts for under half of the shortfall where checked; the remainder is of unknown origin. This sample is represented by 90,000 to 100,000 clones; roughly 69% of them were singletons. The ten largest clones add up to roughly 2.7% of the sample. What was sequenced was PBMCs. The receptors derive from a man aged 45-65 years in good health and CMV-seronegative.

For this clone: Germline and junction disagree at one end, which may indicate a read error. The chain is built from TRBV5-8 and TRBJ2-5, with 7 bases lining up with TRBD1. The CDR3 has 14 residues. Germline V gene data show CDR1 as SGHTS and CDR2 as YDEGEE. CDR3 amino acids: CANSSTGDQETQYF. The CDR3 DNA reads as TGTGCCAACAGCTCCACAGGGGACCAAGAGACCCAGTACTTC.

The DNA for the CDR3 is TGTGCCAGCAGCTTTACTAGCGGGGGGCCCCTTTACAATGAGCAGTTCTTC. Its translation: CASSFTSGGPLYNEQFF. The chain employs TRBV7-3 and TRBJ2-1, with 12 bases that match TRBD2. The CDR3 extends over 17 amino acids. V lost 3 bases to trimming and J lost 4 bases; unmatched junction nucleotides: 7. Germline V gene sequence: CDR1 SGHTA, CDR2 FQGTGA.

The chain recombines TRBV7-2 with TRBJ1-5; TRBD1 aligns across 9 bases. The V gene end was trimmed by 5 bases and the J gene end by 4 bases; junction bases not matched to a gene: 9. This CDR3 has 16 amino acids. Germline V lookup: CDR1 SGHTA, CDR2 FQGNSA. CDR3 amino acids: CASSTERTGANQPQHF. In DNA, the CDR3 is TGTGCCAGCAGCACCGAAAGGACAGGGGCGAATCAGCCCCAGCATTTT.

This clone was seen a handful of times. The V gene is TRBV5-1, the J gene TRBJ1-3; D possibly corresponds to TRBD1 (6 bases). CDR3 length: 17 residues. From germline, CDR1 is SGHRS and CDR2 YFSETQ. V was pared by 0 bases and J by 0 bases, with 13 bases between. CDR3 DNA: TGCGCCAGCAGCTTGGGATTTGGACAGTCCTCTGGAAACACCATATATTTT. Protein product: CASSLGFGQSSGNTIYF.

This chain joins TRBV7-2 and TRBJ1-1; D is uncertain. V was cut by 5 bases and J by 3 bases, with 13 bases left in between. The CDR3 has 14 residues. The germline V gene has CDR1 SGHTA and CDR2 FQGNSA. The chain's CDR3 is CASSLPTADTEAFF. The DNA of the CDR3 is TGTGCCAGCAGCCTACCGACGGCGGACACTGAAGCTTTCTTT.

The V call is TRBV27, the J call TRBJ2-2; 7 bases are a match to TRBD1. Looked up from germline, CDR1 is MNHEY and CDR2 is SMNVEV (reference sequence). J lost 5 bases, V lost 1 base, and 13 bases had no gene match. This CDR3 is built from 18 residues. The CDR3 DNA follows: TGTGCCAGCAGTTTATGGCCCCGCTCGACAGGGTCGACCGGGGAGCTGTTTTTT. Amino acid sequence: CASSLWPRSTGSTGELFF.

This sequence joins TRBV18 and TRBJ2-3; D is perhaps TRBD2 (6 bases). The CDR3 runs to 14 residues. V was cut by 3 bases and J by 2 bases, with 9 bases left in between. Germline lookup yields CDR1 KGHSH and CDR2 LQKENI. CDR3 coding DNA: TGTGCCAGCTCACCGGGACTTGTCACAGATACGCAGTATTTT. Its translation is CASSPGLVTDTQYF.

This clone was picked up one time. The chain is built from TRBV6-5 and TRBJ1-6, with D possibly being TRBD1 (5 bases). The germline gives CDR1 MNHEY, CDR2 SVGAGI. V lost 0 bases and J 9 bases, leaving 12 bases between the germline ends. The CDR3 totals 15 residues. CDR3 sequence: CASSYSAGMGSPLHF. Written as DNA, the CDR3 is TGTGCCAGCAGTTACTCGGCAGGGATGGGTTCACCCCTCCACTTT.

The chain joins TRBV15 to TRBJ2-7; 8 nucleotides match TRBD1. The germline V gene has CDR1 LNHNV and CDR2 YYDKDF (reference sequence). The CDR3 is made up of 15 amino acids. J was trimmed by 2 bases and V by 3 bases; bases with no gene match: 6. CDR3: CATSRQGAFPYEQYV. DNA of the CDR3: TGTGCCACCAGCAGGCAGGGGGCCTTCCCCTACGAGCAGTACGTC.

The genes are TRBV7-2 and TRBJ2-1; 10 bases fit TRBD1. The CDR3 totals 15 residues. Germline CDR1 reads SGHTA; CDR2 reads FQGNSA. Trimming removed 5 bases from V and 5 bases from J; junction bases left unmatched: 6. The CDR3 DNA sequence: TGTGCCAGCAGCATCGACAGGGGGCATCACAATGAGCAGTTCTTC. This gives the protein CASSIDRGHHNEQFF.

The chain has TRBV15 and TRBJ1-1; TRBD1 might be the D (5 bases). CDR3 length: 14 residues. V shed 1 base and J shed 5 bases, with 11 bases lying between them. Germline V CDR1 and CDR2: LNHNV, YYDKDF (reference sequence). CDR3 sequence: CATSRGGVGTEAFF. Written as DNA, the CDR3 is TGTGCCACCAGCAGAGGGGGGGTAGGAACTGAAGCTTTCTTT. Full variable domain (missing parts from reference TRBV15 and TRBJ1-1): DAMVIQNPRYQVTQFGKPVTLSCSQTLNHNVMYWYQQKSSQAPKLLFHYYDKDFNNEADTPDNFQSRRPNTSFCFLDIRSPGLGDTAMYLCATSRGGVGTEAFFGQGTRLTVV.

This clone was seen many times. This chain joins TRBV28 and TRBJ1-2, with no clear D. The length of the CDR3 is 12 residues. Germline V CDR1 and CDR2: MDHEN, SYDVKM. The ends were cut back, 2 bases at V and 4 bases at J, with 5 bases in the middle. The CDR3 bases are TGTGCCAGCAGTTTAAGACTCTATGGCTACACCTTC. It translates to CASSLRLYGYTF.

There are many counts of this clone. The chain has TRBV4-3 and TRBJ1-4, with TRBD1 identical over 8 bases. The CDR3 totals 15 residues. The junction had 7 bases not matched to a gene; V was cut back by 4 bases and J by 6 bases. The germline V gene encodes CDR1 LGHNA and CDR2 YSLEER. The CDR3 is CASSRDRGGDEKLFF. The CDR3 nucleotides read TGCGCCAGCAGCCGAGACAGGGGAGGGGATGAAAAACTGTTTTTT.

This clone turned up a few times. The V and J genes are TRBV30 and TRBJ2-7; D is unclear. Trimming took off 3 bases at V and 6 bases at J, with 12 bases between the two ends. This CDR3 spans 12 amino acids. Germline V CDR1 and CDR2: GTSNPN, SVGIG (reference sequence). CDR3 DNA sequence: TGTGCCTGGAGGCCCCACCGCGCCGAGCAGTACTTC. Its translation: CAWRPHRAEQYF.